A selection of T cell receptor beta chains follows, all from one sample in a study of graft-versus-host responses after intestinal transplantation. Assay: immunoSEQ multiplex PCR; the TCRdb copy retains only in-frame clones and omits some. The sample has fewer than 70,000 clones; around 90% are singletons. The input for sequencing was bone marrow, taken 700 to 750 days after intestinal transplantation. The source of these receptors is a human patient who received an intestinal transplant, so some T cells may come from the graft donor. Each CDR3 is given without its conserved first and last residue. The order of the fields is J gene, clone size, CDR3 length, V gene, CDR3 protein. Some rows mark clone size as missing; the rest say once, few, many or name a class of expanded clone.

>TRBJ1-3|-|15|TRBV6-1
ASSVAEPTDTGNTIY
>TRBJ1-2|-|16|TRBV4-1
ASSLKVGWVRGNYGYT
>TRBJ2-5|-|11|TRBV9
ASSEGTTETQY
>TRBJ1-1|once|11|TRBV6-5
ATTLGASTEAF
>TRBJ1-6|-|13|TRBV5-1
ASSRDGSGDSPLH
>TRBJ2-5|-|13|TRBV27
ASSFGAGTQETQY
>TRBJ2-2|-|13|TRBV5-1
ASSPGQDEPGELF
>TRBJ2-4|-|15|TRBV4-1
ASSQELSGVAKNIQY
>TRBJ1-5|few|13|TRBV4-1
ASSQDLGTNQPQH
>TRBJ2-7|-|13|TRBV27
ASSFSPGASYEQY
>TRBJ2-5|-|12|TRBV5-1
ASSLAAGTATQY
>TRBJ2-7|-|11|TRBV10-3
AIKTGETYEQY
>TRBJ1-1|-|10|TRBV19
ASSIPGLEAF
>TRBJ2-1|-|13|TRBV10-1
ASSDRAKAYNEQF
>TRBJ2-1|-|12|TRBV9
ASSVGTVSIEQF
>TRBJ2-1|-|13|TRBV6-6
ATEGGDQVNNEQF
>TRBJ2-1|-|15|TRBV7-6
ASSLALFGGKGNEQF
>TRBJ2-2|-|12|TRBV6-4
ASSDGRATGELF
>TRBJ1-5|-|14|TRBV27
ASSYRGQGDNQPQH
>TRBJ2-5|-|13|TRBV6-6
ASSYARGSQETQY
>TRBJ1-2|-|11|TRBV27
ASSFDPIGGYT
>TRBJ2-7|-|15|TRBV27
ASSLGTPGQGAYEQY
>TRBJ2-1|-|19|TRBV12-5
ASGLRPILAGVPGSYNEQF
>TRBJ2-3|-|10|TRBV5-4
ASSWGADTQY
>TRBJ2-4|-|13|TRBV6-5
ASSYGGGAKNIQY
>TRBJ1-4|-|13|TRBV12-5
ASGLGRVPGEKLF
>TRBJ2-5|once|14|TRBV7-3
ASSRRAGTGMETQY
>TRBJ2-6|-|13|TRBV5-6
ASSPLPSGANVLT
>TRBJ1-1|-|13|TRBV2
ASSVEGRGYTEAF
>TRBJ2-1|once|12|TRBV6-6
ASSSLPTVNEQF
>TRBJ1-1|-|17|TRBV11-2
ASSSIPGGPRNMNTEAF
>TRBJ2-3|-|13|TRBV13
ASSLPSGWTDTQY
>TRBJ1-1|-|15|TRBV7-9
ASSLDRVRGGNTEAF
>TRBJ2-7|-|13|TRBV19
ASSIANRIGYEQY
>TRBJ1-2|-|13|TRBV5-6
ASTRTILRGGGYT
>TRBJ2-5|-|13|TRBV10-1
ASSPGGAVGETQY
>TRBJ2-5|-|13|TRBV11-1
ASSSTAWYQETQY
>TRBJ1-2|-|12|TRBV10-3
ATTGQVFSYGYT
>TRBJ1-5|-|12|TRBV9
ASSTTGNNQPQH
>TRBJ2-3|-|14|TRBV2
ASSSLSGGAADTQY
>TRBJ2-7|-|11|TRBV10-1
ASSESAGNEQY